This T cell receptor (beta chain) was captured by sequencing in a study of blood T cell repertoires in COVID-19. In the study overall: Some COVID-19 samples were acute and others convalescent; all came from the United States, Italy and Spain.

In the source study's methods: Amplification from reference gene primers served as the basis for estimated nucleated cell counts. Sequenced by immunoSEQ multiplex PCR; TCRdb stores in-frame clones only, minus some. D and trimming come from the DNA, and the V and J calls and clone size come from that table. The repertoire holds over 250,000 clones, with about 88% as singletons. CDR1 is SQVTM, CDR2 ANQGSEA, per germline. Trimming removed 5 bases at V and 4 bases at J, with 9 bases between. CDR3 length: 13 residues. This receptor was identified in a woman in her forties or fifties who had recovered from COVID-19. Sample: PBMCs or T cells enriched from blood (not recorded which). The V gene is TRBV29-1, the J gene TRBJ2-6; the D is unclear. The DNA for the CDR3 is TGCAGCGTTTCGCGAGCCGGGGCCAACGTCCTGACTTTC. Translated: CSVSRAGANVLTF.